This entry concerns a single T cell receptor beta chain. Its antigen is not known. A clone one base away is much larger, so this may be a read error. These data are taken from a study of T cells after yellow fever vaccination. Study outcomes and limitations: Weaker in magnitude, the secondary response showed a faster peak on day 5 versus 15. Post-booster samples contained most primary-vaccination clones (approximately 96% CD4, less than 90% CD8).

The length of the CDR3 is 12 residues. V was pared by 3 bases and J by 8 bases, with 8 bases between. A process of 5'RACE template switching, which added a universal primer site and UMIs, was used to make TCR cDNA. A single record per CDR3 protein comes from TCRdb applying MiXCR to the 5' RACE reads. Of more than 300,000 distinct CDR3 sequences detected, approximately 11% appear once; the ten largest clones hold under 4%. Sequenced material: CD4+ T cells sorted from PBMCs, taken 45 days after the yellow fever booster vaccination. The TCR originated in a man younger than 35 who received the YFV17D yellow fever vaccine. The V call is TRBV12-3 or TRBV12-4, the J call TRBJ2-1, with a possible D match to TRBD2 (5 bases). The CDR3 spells CASSFFGDEQFF. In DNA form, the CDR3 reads TGTGCCAGCAGTTTTTTCGGGGATGAGCAGTTCTTC.